Listed below are T cell receptor beta chains from one sample, sequenced in a study of control samples from healthy donors and cancer patients. Produced via immunoSEQ multiplex PCR; TCRdb's table is partial and in-frame only. The sample includes roughly 88,000 clones, about 82% of them seen just once. The specimen sequenced was blood. The receptors here all came from a man under 40 in good health. CDR3s include the opening cysteine and the closing phenylalanine or tryptophan. The D gene is left open where the match is weak. Clone sizes are given selectively: once, few, many, or a class where the clone is expanded.

D gene | clone size | CDR3 length | J gene | V gene | CDR3 protein | CDR3 DNA
NA | few | 16 | TRBJ1-5 | TRBV27 | CASSLSSGVGNQPQHF | TGTGCCAGCAGTTTATCATCGGGGGTCGGCAATCAGCCCCAGCATTTT
TRBD2 | NA | 16 | TRBJ2-3 | TRBV5-1 | CASSARLAGAGDTQYF | TGCGCCAGCAGCGCCCGCCTAGCGGGGGCGGGAGATACGCAGTATTTT
TRBD2 | NA | 15 | TRBJ2-1 | TRBV14 | CASSQLAGVYNEQFF | TGTGCCAGCAGCCAACTAGCGGGTGTTTACAATGAGCAGTTCTTC
NA | NA | 14 | TRBJ1-1 | TRBV5-8 | CASSLVGRNTEAFF | TGTGCCAGCAGCTTGGTGGGCAGGAACACTGAAGCTTTCTTT
NA | NA | 13 | TRBJ2-2 | TRBV6-5 | CASCLGRTGELFF | TGTGCCAGCTGTTTAGGGCGGACCGGGGAGCTGTTTTTT
NA | NA | 14 | TRBJ1-4 | TRBV7-9 | CASSPGQDYEKLFF | TGTGCCAGCAGCCCGGGACAAGATTATGAAAAACTGTTTTTT
NA | NA | 14 | TRBJ1-1 | TRBV29-1 | CSVGGRGGNTEAFF | TGCAGCGTTGGGGGCAGGGGAGGGAACACTGAAGCTTTCTTT
TRBD2 | few | 16 | TRBJ2-5 | TRBV7-6 | CASSLDLAGPRETQYF | TGTGCCAGCAGCTTAGATCTAGCGGGGCCCCGGGAGACCCAGTACTTC
NA | NA | 15 | TRBJ2-1 | TRBV5-1 | CASSMARGAANEQFF | TGCGCCAGCAGCATGGCCCGTGGGGCAGCCAATGAGCAGTTCTTC
NA | NA | 16 | TRBJ1-2 | TRBV19 | CASSPTTGPLPYGYTF | TGTGCCAGTAGTCCGACGACAGGACCATTACCCTATGGCTACACCTTC
NA | once | 12 | TRBJ1-3 | TRBV5-1 | CASRGTGNTIYF | TGCGCCAGCAGGGGAACCGGAAACACCATATATTTT
NA | NA | 14 | TRBJ2-1 | TRBV7-3 | CASNTGEVYNEQFF | TGTGCCAGCAACACAGGGGAGGTCTACAATGAGCAGTTCTTC
NA | NA | 12 | TRBJ1-2 | TRBV6-6 | CASSYGSDGYTF | TGTGCCAGCAGTTATGGTTCCGATGGCTACACCTTC
TRBD1 | NA | 13 | TRBJ1-2 | TRBV12-3/TRBV12-4 | CASTSYRQGGYTF | TGTGCCAGCACTTCATACCGACAGGGCGGGTACACCTTC
NA | NA | 13 | TRBJ1-1 | TRBV6-5 | CASSFPGNTEAFF | TGTGCCAGCAGTTTCCCAGGGAACACTGAAGCTTTCTTT
TRBD2 | few | 17 | TRBJ2-1 | TRBV19 | CASSKNSGGRYQHEQFF | TGTGCCAGTAGTAAGAACAGCGGGGGGAGGTATCAGCATGAGCAGTTCTTC
NA | NA | 14 | TRBJ1-4 | TRBV7-9 | CASSAGGNNEKLFF | TGTGCCAGCAGCGCCGGGGGCAATAATGAAAAACTGTTTTTT
NA | NA | 15 | TRBJ1-3 | TRBV6-6 | CASDFAGRSGNTIYF | TGTGCCAGCGATTTCGCAGGGCGCTCTGGAAACACCATATATTTT
NA | NA | 16 | TRBJ1-5 | TRBV12-2 | CASRLDGDGANQPQHF | TGTGCAAGTCGCTTAGATGGGGACGGAGCGAATCAGCCCCAGCATTTT
NA | many | 14 | TRBJ2-2 | TRBV7-9 | CASNQGPRTGELFF | TGTGCCAGCAACCAGGGCCCGAGGACCGGGGAGCTGTTTTTT
NA | few | 17 | TRBJ1-2 | TRBV5-1 | CASSLSARDKRPYGYTF | TGCGCCAGCAGCTTGAGCGCCCGGGACAAAAGGCCCTATGGCTACACCTTC
NA | NA | 14 | TRBJ2-4 | TRBV5-1 | CATSNTGGGGIQYF | TGCGCCACCAGCAACACCGGGGGCGGGGGCATTCAGTACTTC
NA | NA | 16 | TRBJ2-6 | TRBV3-1/TRBV3-2 | CASSRPPLSGANVLTF | TGTGCCAGCAGCCGCCCGCCCCTCTCTGGGGCCAACGTCCTGACTTTC
NA | NA | 13 | TRBJ1-5 | TRBV19 | CASSIEGDQPQHF | TGTGCCAGTAGTATAGAAGGTGATCAGCCCCAGCATTTT
NA | many | 12 | TRBJ2-7 | TRBV2 | CASSEQEYEQYF | TGTGCCAGCAGTGAACAGGAGTACGAGCAGTACTTC
NA | NA | 16 | TRBJ2-2 | TRBV28 | CASSLSGSSTTGELFF | TGTGCCAGCAGTTTATCGGGCAGCTCCACGACCGGGGAGCTGTTTTTT
NA | NA | 12 | TRBJ1-6 | TRBV30 | CAWKEGYSPLHF | TGTGCCTGGAAAGAGGGTTATTCACCCCTCCACTTT
TRBD2 | NA | 20 | TRBJ2-1 | TRBV7-9 | CASRGGAGVPSSGSYNEQFF | TGCGCCAGCCGCGGGGGGGCGGGGGTCCCCTCGTCCGGCTCCTACAATGAGCAGTTCTTC
TRBD1 | NA | 15 | TRBJ1-2 | TRBV29-1 | CSVSWDRIANYGYTF | TGCAGCGTCTCCTGGGACAGAATAGCTAACTATGGCTACACCTTC
NA | NA | 12 | TRBJ1-5 | TRBV12-3/TRBV12-4 | CASSRTAQPQHF | TGTGCCAGCAGTCGGACCGCTCAGCCCCAGCATTTT
NA | NA | 15 | TRBJ2-7 | TRBV28 | CASSSRMWPTYEQYF | TGTGCCAGCAGTTCTCGTATGTGGCCGACCTACGAGCAGTACTTC
TRBD1 | few | 12 | TRBJ1-1 | TRBV18 | CASSRDRDEAFF | TGTGCCAGCTCACGGGACAGGGATGAAGCTTTCTTT
NA | NA | 15 | TRBJ2-1 | TRBV7-9 | CASSLGAGIYNEQFF | TGTGCCAGCAGCTTAGGTGCAGGGATATACAATGAGCAGTTCTTC
TRBD1 | NA | 14 | TRBJ2-2 | TRBV5-1 | CASNRDRGTGELFF | TGCGCCAGCAACCGGGACAGGGGCACCGGGGAGCTGTTTTTT
NA | NA | 14 | TRBJ1-3 | TRBV2 | CASSRDFSGNTIYF | TGTGCCAGCAGTCGCGACTTCTCTGGAAACACCATATATTTT
NA | NA | 12 | TRBJ2-1 | TRBV29-1 | CSGGKVRNEQFF | TGCAGCGGGGGAAAAGTGAGGAATGAGCAGTTCTTC
TRBD1 | NA | 15 | TRBJ2-7 | TRBV7-9 | CASSLARQGDNEQYF | TGTGCCAGCAGCTTAGCCCGACAGGGGGATAACGAGCAGTACTTC
NA | NA | 17 | TRBJ2-4 | TRBV28 | CASSLLQGEAAKNIQYF | TGTGCCAGCAGTTTGCTGCAGGGTGAGGCGGCCAAAAACATTCAGTACTTC
TRBD1 | NA | 13 | TRBJ1-5 | TRBV2 | CASKDRGVQPQHF | TGTGCCAGCAAGGACAGGGGTGTTCAGCCCCAGCATTTT
NA | NA | 14 | TRBJ2-3 | TRBV27 | CASSFGQSTDTQYF | TGTGCCAGCAGTTTTGGACAGAGCACAGATACGCAGTATTTT
TRBD1 | NA | 20 | TRBJ1-5 | TRBV30 | CAWSAQPGQGVPIYYQPQHF | TGTGCCTGGAGTGCCCAACCGGGACAGGGGGTCCCAATTTACTATCAGCCCCAGCATTTT
TRBD1 | NA | 16 | TRBJ2-2 | TRBV24-1 | CATSDSGQGATGELFF | TGTGCCACCAGTGATTCGGGACAGGGGGCCACCGGGGAGCTGTTTTTT
NA | NA | 12 | TRBJ2-1 | TRBV19 | CASSVDLNEQFF | TGTGCCAGTAGTGTAGACTTGAATGAGCAGTTCTTC
TRBD1 | NA | 18 | TRBJ1-6 | TRBV14 | CASSPSGEGASYNSPLHF | TGTGCCAGCAGCCCGAGCGGGGAGGGGGCATCCTATAATTCACCCCTCCACTTT
TRBD1 | NA | 16 | TRBJ1-2 | TRBV19 | CASSPGQLYDSYGYTF | TGTGCCAGTAGTCCGGGACAGCTCTATGATTCTTATGGCTACACCTTC
TRBD2 | NA | 15 | TRBJ2-1 | TRBV19 | CASSRLSGGWNEQFF | TGTGCCAGTAGTCGGCTTAGCGGGGGGTGGAATGAGCAGTTCTTC
NA | NA | 14 | TRBJ2-7 | TRBV27 | CASSLFGGLNEQYF | TGTGCCAGCAGTTTATTCGGGGGGCTGAACGAGCAGTACTTC
TRBD2 | NA | 15 | TRBJ2-3 | TRBV5-1 | CASSLELATTDTQYF | TGCGCCAGCAGCTTGGAACTAGCGACGACAGATACGCAGTATTTT
NA | NA | 14 | TRBJ1-1 | TRBV7-8 | CASSLSDRNTEAFF | TGTGCCAGCAGCCTATCGGACAGAAACACTGAAGCTTTCTTT
NA | NA | 14 | TRBJ1-5 | TRBV28 | CASSLSGLGQPQHF | TGTGCCAGCAGTTTATCGGGCTTAGGTCAGCCCCAGCATTTT